This paragraph covers one T cell receptor beta chain sequence. Its cognate antigen is unknown. Only in-frame clones appear in the TCRdb table, and some are missing; sequencing was by immunoSEQ multiplex PCR. The table lists tens of thousands of clones, around 90% of them singletons. This sample is drawn from a study of PD-1 blockade in classical Hodgkin lymphoma. Sample time point: cycle 4 day 1 (C4D1), after 6 weeks of nivolumab. All patients relapsed after autologous stem cell transplantation, and brentuximab vedotin exposure varied. Patients reached a best response of complete response, partial response or progressive disease. After removal of 3 bases from V and 5 bases from J, the junction contained 12 bases not matched to a gene. Looked up from germline, CDR1 is MNHEY and CDR2 is SMNVEV (reference sequence). The CDR3 is made up of 17 amino acids. Points from the study as a whole: The diversity seen at baseline in complete responders resembled that of newly diagnosed patients. The authors have not defined what causes the repertoire differences, possibly disease activity or prior therapy.

This clonotype was sampled from a human donor with classical Hodgkin lymphoma. The sequencing here drew on peripheral blood mononuclear cells (PBMCs), taken before the fourth cycle of nivolumab. V usage is TRBV27 and J usage is TRBJ2-3, with 9 bases lining up with TRBD2. The CDR3 region is CASSFFISGGGKDTQYF. CDR3 DNA: TGTGCCAGCAGTTTTTTCATTAGCGGGGGAGGTAAAGATACGCAGTATTTT.